This T cell receptor beta chain appears in the sequencing data of a study of T cell clonality in common variable immunodeficiency. This clone has ten or more counts. Its antigen is undetermined. The sequence runs out 3 residues before the end of the CDR3; the remainder is reconstructed from the germline J gene. The CDR3 sequence is 16 residues long. The germline V gene encodes CDR1 KGHSH and CDR2 LQKENI. V lost 8 bases to trimming and J lost 1 base, with 19 bases between them. The assay was immunoSEQ multiplex PCR, and TCRdb's table has in-frame clones only and misses some. The specimen has about 20,000 clones, none found just once. Study results and limitations: Fewer deletions and N-nucleotide insertions were reportedly seen in common variable immunodeficiency TCR beta sequences.

Both groups were predominantly of Caucasian heritage. V usage is TRBV18 and J usage is TRBJ2-3; tentative D call: TRBD2 (5 bases). The source is a human donor with common variable immunodeficiency. Sequencing input: peripheral blood mononuclear cells. Partial CDR3 DNA: TGTGCCAGCGGAATACTAGTTAGGTACGGCACAGATACG. Translating it yields CASGILVRYGTDT. The entire CDR3 is CASGILVRYGTDTQYF.